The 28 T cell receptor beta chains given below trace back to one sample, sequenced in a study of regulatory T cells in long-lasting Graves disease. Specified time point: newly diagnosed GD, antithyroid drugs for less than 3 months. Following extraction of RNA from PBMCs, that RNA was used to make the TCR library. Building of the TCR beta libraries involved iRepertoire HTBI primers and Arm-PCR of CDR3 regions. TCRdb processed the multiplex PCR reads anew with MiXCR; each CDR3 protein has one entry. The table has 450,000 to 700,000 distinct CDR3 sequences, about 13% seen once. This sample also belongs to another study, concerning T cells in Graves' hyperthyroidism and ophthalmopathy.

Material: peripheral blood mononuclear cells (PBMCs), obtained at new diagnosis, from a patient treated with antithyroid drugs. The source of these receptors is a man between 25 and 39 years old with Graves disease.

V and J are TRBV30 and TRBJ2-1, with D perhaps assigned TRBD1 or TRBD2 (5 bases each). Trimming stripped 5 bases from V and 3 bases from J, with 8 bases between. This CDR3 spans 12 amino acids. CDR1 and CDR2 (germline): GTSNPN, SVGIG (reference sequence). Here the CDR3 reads CAWGGVYNEQFF. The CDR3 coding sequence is TGTGCCTGGGGGGGAGTCTACAATGAGCAGTTCTTC.

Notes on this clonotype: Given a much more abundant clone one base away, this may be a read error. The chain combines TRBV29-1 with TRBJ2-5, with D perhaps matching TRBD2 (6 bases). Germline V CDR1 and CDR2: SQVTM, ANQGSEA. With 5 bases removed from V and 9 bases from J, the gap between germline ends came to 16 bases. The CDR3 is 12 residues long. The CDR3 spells CSVLLPREAQYF. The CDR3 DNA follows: TGCAGCGTTTTACTACCGAGGGAGGCCCAGTACTTC.

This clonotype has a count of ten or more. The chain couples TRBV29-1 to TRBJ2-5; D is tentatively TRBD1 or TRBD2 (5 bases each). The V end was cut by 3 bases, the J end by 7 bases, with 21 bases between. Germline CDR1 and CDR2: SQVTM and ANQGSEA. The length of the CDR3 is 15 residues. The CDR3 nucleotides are TGCAGCGTTGAGCCCCCAGCTCCGGGGCCAGGGACCCAGTACTTC. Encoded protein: CSVEPPAPGPGTQYF.

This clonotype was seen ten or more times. The CDR3 region is CASSLGPITDTQYF. For the CDR3, the DNA is TGCGCCAGCAGCTTGGGTCCGATCACAGATACGCAGTATTTT. The chain joins TRBV5-1 to TRBJ2-3, with no clear D. Per germline, CDR1 SGHRS and CDR2 YFSETQ. V was clipped by 0 bases and J by 2 bases, with 7 bases between them. This CDR3 has 14 residues.

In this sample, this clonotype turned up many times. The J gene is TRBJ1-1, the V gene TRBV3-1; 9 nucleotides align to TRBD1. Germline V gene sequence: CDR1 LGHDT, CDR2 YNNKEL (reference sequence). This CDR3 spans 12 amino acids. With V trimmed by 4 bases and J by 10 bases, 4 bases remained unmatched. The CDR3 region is CASSRDRGRAFF. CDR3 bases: TGTGCCAGCAGCCGCGACAGGGGGAGAGCTTTCTTT.

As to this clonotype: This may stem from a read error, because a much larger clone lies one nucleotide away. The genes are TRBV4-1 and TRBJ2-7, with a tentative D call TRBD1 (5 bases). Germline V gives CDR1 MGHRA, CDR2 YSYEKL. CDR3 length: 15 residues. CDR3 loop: CASNQDATVRYEQYF. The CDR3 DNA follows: TGCGCCAGCAACCAAGACGCGACAGTCCGCTACGAGCAGTACTTC.

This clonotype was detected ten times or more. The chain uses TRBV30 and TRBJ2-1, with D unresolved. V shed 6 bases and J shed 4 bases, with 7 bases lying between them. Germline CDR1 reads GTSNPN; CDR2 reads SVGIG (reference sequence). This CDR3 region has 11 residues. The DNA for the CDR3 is TGTGCCTGTACGGGTTACAATGAGCAGTTCTTC. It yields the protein CACTGYNEQFF.

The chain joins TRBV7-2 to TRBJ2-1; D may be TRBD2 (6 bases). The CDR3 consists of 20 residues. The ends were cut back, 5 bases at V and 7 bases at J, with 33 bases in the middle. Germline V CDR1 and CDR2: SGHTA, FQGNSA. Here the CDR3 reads CASSLLALARPAGGSNEQFF. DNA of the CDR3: TGTGCCAGCAGCCTCCTAGCCCTAGCGAGACCTGCGGGCGGTTCGAATGAGCAGTTCTTC.

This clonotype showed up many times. The CDR3: CSAERWGGTEAFF. The CDR3 DNA is TGCAGTGCTGAACGTTGGGGGGGCACTGAAGCTTTCTTT. J is TRBJ1-1 and V is TRBV20-1, with D tentatively TRBD1 (5 bases). The CDR3 loop spans 13 amino acids. Germline CDR1 reads DFQATT; CDR2 reads SNEGSKA (reference sequence). Trimming shortened V by 5 bases and J by 4 bases, and 14 bases separated the two germline ends.

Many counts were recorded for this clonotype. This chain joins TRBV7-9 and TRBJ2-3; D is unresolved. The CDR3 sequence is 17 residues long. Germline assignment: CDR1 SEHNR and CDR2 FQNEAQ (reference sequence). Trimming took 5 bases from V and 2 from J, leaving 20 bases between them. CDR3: CASSPGPQLRPTDTQYF. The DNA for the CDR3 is TGTGCCAGCAGCCCAGGCCCACAGCTAAGGCCCACAGATACGCAGTATTTT. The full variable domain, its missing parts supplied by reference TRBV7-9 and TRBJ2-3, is DTGVSQNPRHKITKRGQNVTFRCDPISEHNRLYWYRQTLGQGPEFLTYFQNEAQLEKSRLLSDRFSAERPKGSFSTLEIQRTEQGDSAMYLCASSPGPQLRPTDTQYFGPGTRLTVL.

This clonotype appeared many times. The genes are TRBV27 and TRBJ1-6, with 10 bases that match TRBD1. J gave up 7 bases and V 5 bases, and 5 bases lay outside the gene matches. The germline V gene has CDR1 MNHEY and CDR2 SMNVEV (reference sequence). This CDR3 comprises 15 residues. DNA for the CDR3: TGTGCCAGCAGTCCTGGGACAGGGGCCAATTCACCCCTCCACTTT. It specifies CASSPGTGANSPLHF.

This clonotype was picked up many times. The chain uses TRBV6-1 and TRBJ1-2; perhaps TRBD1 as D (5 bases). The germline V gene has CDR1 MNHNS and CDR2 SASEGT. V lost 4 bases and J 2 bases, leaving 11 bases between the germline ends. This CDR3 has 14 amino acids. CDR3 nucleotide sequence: TGTGCCAGCAGTGCCGGGGCCTTAAACTATGGCTACACCTTC. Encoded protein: CASSAGALNYGYTF.

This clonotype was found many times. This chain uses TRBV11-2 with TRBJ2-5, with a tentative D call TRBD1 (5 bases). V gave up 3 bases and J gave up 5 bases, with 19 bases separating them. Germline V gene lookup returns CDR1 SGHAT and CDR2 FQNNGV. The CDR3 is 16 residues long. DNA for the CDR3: TGTGCCAGCAGCTTGGGCTCCCAGTTTCCAGGGGAGACCCAGTACTTC. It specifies CASSLGSQFPGETQYF.

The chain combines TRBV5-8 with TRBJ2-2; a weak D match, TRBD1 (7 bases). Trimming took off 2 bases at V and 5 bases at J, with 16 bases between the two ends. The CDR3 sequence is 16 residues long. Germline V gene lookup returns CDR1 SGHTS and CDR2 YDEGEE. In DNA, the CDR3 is TGTGCCAGCAGCTTCAGGGGGGCGCGGACGACCGGGGAGCTGTTTTTT. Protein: CASSFRGARTTGELFF. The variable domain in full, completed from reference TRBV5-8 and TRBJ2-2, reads EAGVTQSPTHLIKTRGQQATLRCSPISGHTSVYWYQQALGLGLQFLLWYDEGEERNRGNFPPRFSGRQFPNYSSELNVNALELEDSALYLCASSFRGARTTGELFFGEGSRLTVL.

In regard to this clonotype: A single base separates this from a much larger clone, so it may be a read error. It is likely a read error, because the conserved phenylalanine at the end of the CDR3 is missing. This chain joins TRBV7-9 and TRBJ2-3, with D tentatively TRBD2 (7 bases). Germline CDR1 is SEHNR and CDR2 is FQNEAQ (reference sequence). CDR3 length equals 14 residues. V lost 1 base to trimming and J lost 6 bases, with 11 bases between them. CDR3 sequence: CASSLVGGADTQYS. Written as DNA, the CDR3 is TGTGCCAGCAGCTTAGTAGGGGGGGCCGATACGCAGTATTCT.

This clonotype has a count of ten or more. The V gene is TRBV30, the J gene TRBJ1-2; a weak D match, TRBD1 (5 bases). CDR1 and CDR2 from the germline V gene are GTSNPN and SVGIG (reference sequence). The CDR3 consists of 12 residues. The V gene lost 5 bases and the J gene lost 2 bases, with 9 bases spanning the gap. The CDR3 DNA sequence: TGTGCCTGGTGGGGGGAGAACTATGGCTACACCTTC. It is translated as CAWWGENYGYTF.

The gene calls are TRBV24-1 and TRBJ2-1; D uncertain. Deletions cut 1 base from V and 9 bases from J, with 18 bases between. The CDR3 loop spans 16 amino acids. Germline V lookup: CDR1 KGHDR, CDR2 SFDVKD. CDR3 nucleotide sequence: TGTGCCACCAGTGATTTCTCCCCCGGTGTGAGAGGTGAGCAGTTCTTC. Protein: CATSDFSPGVRGEQFF.

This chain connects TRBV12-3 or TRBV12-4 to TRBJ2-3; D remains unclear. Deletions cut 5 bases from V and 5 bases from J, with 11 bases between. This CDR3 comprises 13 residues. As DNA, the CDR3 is TGTGCCAGCAGTGGAAGAAAAGAAGATACGCAGTATTTT. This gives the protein CASSGRKEDTQYF.

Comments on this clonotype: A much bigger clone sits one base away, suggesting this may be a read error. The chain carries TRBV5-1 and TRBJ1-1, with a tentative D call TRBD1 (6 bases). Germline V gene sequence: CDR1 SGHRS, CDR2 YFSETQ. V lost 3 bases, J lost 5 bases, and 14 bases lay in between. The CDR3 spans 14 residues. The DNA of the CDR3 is TGCGCCAGCAGCTCGGCCACAGGGTTAACTGAAGCTTTCTTT. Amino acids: CASSSATGLTEAFF.

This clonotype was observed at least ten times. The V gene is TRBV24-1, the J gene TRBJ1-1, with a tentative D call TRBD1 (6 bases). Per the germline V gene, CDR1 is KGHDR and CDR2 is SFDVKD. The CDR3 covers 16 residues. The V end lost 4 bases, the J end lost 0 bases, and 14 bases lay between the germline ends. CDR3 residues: CATSDLQGPLNTEAFF. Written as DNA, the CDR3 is TGTGCCACCAGTGACTTACAGGGCCCACTGAACACTGAAGCTTTCTTT.

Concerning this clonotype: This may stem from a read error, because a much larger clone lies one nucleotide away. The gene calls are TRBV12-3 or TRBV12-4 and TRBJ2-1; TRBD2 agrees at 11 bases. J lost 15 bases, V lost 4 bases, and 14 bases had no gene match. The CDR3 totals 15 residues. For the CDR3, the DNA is TGTGCCAGCAGTTCCGGGACTAGCGGAAGATGGGATCCGTTCTTC. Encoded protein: CASSSGTSGRWDPFF.

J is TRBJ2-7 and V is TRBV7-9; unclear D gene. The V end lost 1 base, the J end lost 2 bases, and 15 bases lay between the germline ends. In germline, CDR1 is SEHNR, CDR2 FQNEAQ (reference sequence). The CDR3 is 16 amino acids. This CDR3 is CASSLVIGARTYEQYF. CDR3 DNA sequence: TGTGCCAGCAGCTTAGTCATTGGCGCGCGAACCTACGAGCAGTACTTC.

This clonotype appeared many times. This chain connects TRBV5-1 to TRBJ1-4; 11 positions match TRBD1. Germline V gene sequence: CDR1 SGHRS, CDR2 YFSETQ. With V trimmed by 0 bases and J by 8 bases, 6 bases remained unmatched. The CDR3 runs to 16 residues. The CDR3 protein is CASSLAGQGAGEKLFF. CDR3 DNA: TGCGCCAGCAGCTTGGCCGGACAGGGGGCAGGAGAAAAACTGTTTTTT.

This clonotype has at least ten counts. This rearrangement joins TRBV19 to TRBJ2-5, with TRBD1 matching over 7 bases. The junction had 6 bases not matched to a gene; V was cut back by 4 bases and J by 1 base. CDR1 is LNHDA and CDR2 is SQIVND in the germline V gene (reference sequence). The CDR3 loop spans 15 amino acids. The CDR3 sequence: CASSRERDSQETQYF. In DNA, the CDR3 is TGTGCCAGTAGTAGGGAAAGGGACAGCCAAGAGACCCAGTACTTC.

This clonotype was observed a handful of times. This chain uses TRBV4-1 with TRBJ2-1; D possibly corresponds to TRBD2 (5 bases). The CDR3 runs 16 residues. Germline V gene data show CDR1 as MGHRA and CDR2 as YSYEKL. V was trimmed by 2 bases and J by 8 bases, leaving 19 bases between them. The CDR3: CASSQRRAGPWDEQFF. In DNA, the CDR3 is TGCGCCAGCAGCCAAAGACGGGCGGGCCCCTGGGATGAGCAGTTCTTC.

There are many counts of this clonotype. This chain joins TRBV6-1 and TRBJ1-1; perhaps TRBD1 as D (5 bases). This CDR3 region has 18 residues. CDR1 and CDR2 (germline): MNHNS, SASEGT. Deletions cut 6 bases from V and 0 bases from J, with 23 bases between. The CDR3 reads CASRNYPSGVPMNTEAFF. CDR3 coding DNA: TGTGCCAGCAGGAACTATCCGTCGGGGGTTCCAATGAACACTGAAGCTTTCTTT.

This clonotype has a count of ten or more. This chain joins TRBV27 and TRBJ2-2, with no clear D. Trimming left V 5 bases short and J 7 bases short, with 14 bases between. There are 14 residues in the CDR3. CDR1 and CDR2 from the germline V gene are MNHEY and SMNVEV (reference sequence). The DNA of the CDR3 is TGTGCCAGCAGTCGCCCGCTTCCGGACGGGGAGCTGTTTTTT. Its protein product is CASSRPLPDGELFF.

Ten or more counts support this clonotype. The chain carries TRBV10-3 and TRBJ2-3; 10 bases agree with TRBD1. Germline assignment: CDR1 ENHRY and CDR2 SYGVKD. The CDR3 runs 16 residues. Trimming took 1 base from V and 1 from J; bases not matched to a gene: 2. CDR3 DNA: TGTGCCATCAGTGAGTTTGGGACAGGGGGCACAGATACGCAGTATTTT. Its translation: CAISEFGTGGTDTQYF.